The clone carrying this TCR beta chain showed up many times. TCRdb called the RT-PCR reads again in MiXCR, with one record for every CDR3 protein. The sample carries about 680,000 distinct CDR3 sequences, approximately 15% recorded once. The sequence derives from a female donor in good health, serving as a healthy control. Specimen: memory CD4+ T cells from blood.

The CDR3 protein is CAISETGLAGGRNEQFF. CDR3 nucleotide sequence: TGTGCCATCAGTGAGACTGGGCTGGCGGGAGGGAGGAATGAGCAGTTCTTC. The gene calls are TRBV10-3 and TRBJ2-1; 9 bases map to TRBD2. The CDR3 spans 17 residues. V gave up 2 bases and J gave up 7 bases; unmatched junction bases: 12. CDR1 ENHRY and CDR2 SYGVKD come from the germline V gene.